A selection of T cell receptor beta chains follows, all from one sample in a study of identical twins. TCRdb re-called the 5' RACE reads through MiXCR, storing one row per CDR3 protein. The profile shows fewer than 650,000 distinct CDR3 sequences, around a tenth of them singletons. These same data were also listed under a study on yellow fever vaccine responses in identical twins.

Sequenced input: PBMCs. The source of these receptors is a woman under 30 in good health. The CDR3 runs from the conserved cysteine through the conserved F or W. The D gene is left open where the match is weak. A clone size is listed for some rows: how often the clone was seen (once, few, many), or a class if it is expanded.

V gene,J gene,clone size,D gene,CDR3 DNA,CDR3 protein
TRBV6-2/TRBV6-3,TRBJ1-5,few,-,TGTGCCAGCAGGAAGGACAGCTTCAATCAGCCCCAGCATTTT,CASRKDSFNQPQHF
TRBV6-2/TRBV6-3,TRBJ1-5,-,-,TGTGCCAGCAGTTACAGTGGTGGCAGCTATAGCAATCAGCCCCAGCATTTT,CASSYSGGSYSNQPQHF
TRBV7-9,TRBJ1-6,-,TRBD1,TGTGCCAGCAGCTCTCGGGACAGCTATAATTCACCCCTCCACTTT,CASSSRDSYNSPLHF
TRBV4-2,TRBJ1-5,few,TRBD1,TGTGCCAGCAGCCAAAGTCGGAGCCAGGGGGCTGGGCAGCCCCAGCATTTT,CASSQSRSQGAGQPQHF
TRBV4-3,TRBJ2-5,few,-,TGCGCCAGCAGCCGGGGACTGATTCAAGAGACCCAGTACTTC,CASSRGLIQETQYF
TRBV20-1,TRBJ2-1,few,TRBD2,TGCAGTGCTAGAGATACTAGCGGGAGGAATGAGCAGTTCTTC,CSARDTSGRNEQFF
TRBV5-1,TRBJ2-3,few,TRBD2,TGCGCCAGCAGCTCGGGAGGGACTAGCGGGAGCACAGATACGCAGTATTTT,CASSSGGTSGSTDTQYF
TRBV2,TRBJ1-1,-,-,TGTGCCAGCAGTGACGCAGTGAACACTGAAGCTTTCTTT,CASSDAVNTEAFF
TRBV11-2,TRBJ2-7,many,-,TGTGCCAGCAGTTCCGGCTCCTACGAGCAGTACTTC,CASSSGSYEQYF
TRBV27,TRBJ1-1,-,TRBD1,TGTGCCAGCAGGAACAGGGGGCAGGCTGAAGCTTTCTTT,CASRNRGQAEAFF
TRBV27,TRBJ1-5,many,-,TGTGCCAGCAGTTCCCAGGGGTCCGATCAGCCCCAGCATTTT,CASSSQGSDQPQHF
TRBV12-3/TRBV12-4,TRBJ2-7,few,-,TGTGCCAGCAGCACCGGGACCGACGGATCTGAGCAGTACTTC,CASSTGTDGSEQYF
TRBV10-3,TRBJ2-7,many,-,TGTGCCATCAGTGGGACGACACGGGATCACGAGCAGTACTTC,CAISGTTRDHEQYF
TRBV9,TRBJ2-3,many,-,TGTGCCAGCAGCGCCCTAGATACGCAGTATTTT,CASSALDTQYF
TRBV29-1,TRBJ2-2,few,TRBD2,TGCAGCGTTCGGACTAGCTCCGGGGAGCTGTTTTTT,CSVRTSSGELFF
TRBV20-1,TRBJ2-7,few,TRBD1,TGCAGTGCGTCTGGACAGGGTAGGATTTACGAGCAGTACTTC,CSASGQGRIYEQYF
TRBV14,TRBJ2-3,few,-,TGTGCCAGCAGCCAAGATCGGGCCACGAATACGCAGTATTTT,CASSQDRATNTQYF
TRBV6-1,TRBJ2-2,many,-,TGTGCCAGCAGCTTGGACAGCGCGAACACCGGGGAGCTGTTTTTT,CASSLDSANTGELFF
TRBV5-1,TRBJ2-7,many,TRBD2,TGCGCCAGCAGCTTCGCGACTAGCTCATCGGGCTACGAGCAGTACTTC,CASSFATSSSGYEQYF
TRBV4-3,TRBJ2-1,-,-,TGCGCCAGCAGCCAAGGGACCCGGGACAACTTTCCCAATGAGCAGTTCTTC,CASSQGTRDNFPNEQFF
TRBV5-1,TRBJ2-7,many,TRBD1,TGCGCCAGCAGCTTGCAGCCACAGGGGGCTAACGAGCAGTACTTC,CASSLQPQGANEQYF
TRBV5-5,TRBJ1-6,few,TRBD1,TGTGCCAGCAGCTTGGTGGGACAGAATAATTCACCCCTCCACTTT,CASSLVGQNNSPLHF
TRBV5-5,TRBJ2-2,many,-,TGTGCCAGCAGCTTGGCAGCCTTAGGCGCGAACACCGGGGAGCTGTTTTTT,CASSLAALGANTGELFF
TRBV5-1,TRBJ2-5,few,TRBD2,TGCGCCAGCAGCTCCAGACTAGCGGGGGAGTTAGAGACCCAGTACTTC,CASSSRLAGELETQYF
TRBV5-5,TRBJ2-7,many,TRBD1,TGTGCCAGCAGTAATGCCGGGACAGGTTTCTACGAGCAGTACTTC,CASSNAGTGFYEQYF
TRBV12-3/TRBV12-4,TRBJ2-1,-,TRBD2,TGTGCCATCCGAGCGGGGGGGCGGTACAATGAGCAGTTCTTC,CAIRAGGRYNEQFF
TRBV15,TRBJ2-5,few,TRBD2,TGTGCCACCAGCAGAGACGGGGGGATGGGGGCCCAGTACTTC,CATSRDGGMGAQYF
TRBV5-5,TRBJ2-7,many,TRBD1,TGTGCCAGCAGCGCCGGGACAGGGAACTACGAGCAGTACTTC,CASSAGTGNYEQYF
TRBV4-1,TRBJ2-2,-,TRBD2,TGCGCCAGCAGCCGCGGGACTAGCGGGAACGCCGGGGAGCTGTTTTTT,CASSRGTSGNAGELFF
TRBV23-1,TRBJ2-1,few,-,TGCGCCGGTTTCAGCGGCCAGGGGCCGGCAGATGAGCAGTTCTTC,CAGFSGQGPADEQFF
TRBV2,TRBJ2-2,many,-,TGTGCCAGCAGTGAGTTCGGCGGACAGAACACCGGGGAGCTGTTTTTT,CASSEFGGQNTGELFF
TRBV11-2,TRBJ2-7,few,TRBD2,TGTGCCAGCAGCGACCCAGCGGGGGGAGTCTACGAGCAGTACTTC,CASSDPAGGVYEQYF
TRBV11-1,TRBJ2-1,-,-,TGTGCCAGCAGCTCACGGTTTACCGTGCCCAATGAGCAGTTCTTC,CASSSRFTVPNEQFF
TRBV10-3,TRBJ1-2,-,-,TGTGCCATCAGATCCCAGTATAACTATGGCTACACCTTC,CAIRSQYNYGYTF
TRBV7-2,TRBJ2-7,many,-,TGTGCCAGCAGCTTAGTCGAACCCTACGAGCAGTACTTC,CASSLVEPYEQYF
TRBV29-1,TRBJ2-7,many,-,TGCAGCGTTGTCGCTGGAACGGTACTCGAGCAGTACTTC,CSVVAGTVLEQYF
TRBV5-1,TRBJ2-3,few,TRBD1,TGCGCCAGCAGCGTGGGACAGGGTAGGGCGGATACGCAGTATTTT,CASSVGQGRADTQYF
TRBV29-1,TRBJ2-4,many,-,TGCAGCGTGGCTCTTCAAGTAAACATTCAGTACTTC,CSVALQVNIQYF
TRBV20-1,TRBJ1-5,many,TRBD1,TGCAGTGTTCGGACAGGGGCTGGTAGTCAGCCCCAGCATTTT,CSVRTGAGSQPQHF
TRBV10-3,TRBJ2-7,many,-,TGTGCCATCAGTGAGTCGGACAGCGACTTCGAAGCCTACGAGCAGTACTTC,CAISESDSDFEAYEQYF
TRBV25-1,TRBJ2-7,many,TRBD2,TGTGCCAGCAGTGAGTTTGGACTAGACGAGCAGTACTTC,CASSEFGLDEQYF
TRBV7-2,TRBJ1-2,-,-,TGTGCCAGCAGCTCCCCCACGGGGAGTCTTAACTATGGCTACACCTTC,CASSSPTGSLNYGYTF
TRBV5-1,TRBJ2-4,many,TRBD1,TGCGCCAGCAGCGCCGGACAGGGGATTCAGTACTTC,CASSAGQGIQYF
TRBV9,TRBJ2-5,-,TRBD2,TGTGCCAGCAGCTTAGGGGGACTAGCGGCCCGTGTGGCCCAGTACTTC,CASSLGGLAARVAQYF
TRBV5-6,TRBJ1-2,few,-,TGTGCCAGCAGCTTGGGGACACAATCCCATGGCTACACCTTC,CASSLGTQSHGYTF
TRBV28,TRBJ2-2,many,-,TGTGCCAGCAGTTTACTCGGGGTTTTGAACACCGGGGAGCTGTTTTTT,CASSLLGVLNTGELFF
TRBV6-1,TRBJ2-1,-,-,TGTGCCAGCAGTGAGTTACAGGGCAGGGAGCAGTTCTTC,CASSELQGREQFF
TRBV2,TRBJ2-1,few,TRBD2,TGTGCCGCCAGAATAAGGACTAGCTCCTACAATGAGCAGTTCTTC,CAARIRTSSYNEQFF
TRBV29-1,TRBJ2-3,many,-,TGCAGCGTTGAACCACTAGAGGGGGGAGAGTTGATCGGCTCAGATACGCAGTATTTT,CSVEPLEGGELIGSDTQYF
TRBV6-2/TRBV6-3,TRBJ2-2,-,TRBD2,TGTGCCAGCAGTTACGTCTTCGGCGGGAGGGGGACCGGGGAGCTGTTTTTT,CASSYVFGGRGTGELFF
TRBV29-1,TRBJ1-1,many,-,TGCAGCGTTCATCCCAGGATTGAAGCTTTCTTT,CSVHPRIEAFF
TRBV7-3,TRBJ2-3,few,-,-,CASSFGPGEGTDTQYF
TRBV28,TRBJ2-7,-,TRBD1,TGTGCCAGCAGTTTATTTGCAGGGGGCTACGAGCAGTACTTC,CASSLFAGGYEQYF
TRBV29-1,TRBJ2-7,-,-,TGCAGCGTTGCGGACGGAGAATCCTACGAGCAGTACTTC,CSVADGESYEQYF
TRBV20-1,TRBJ2-3,few,TRBD2,TGCAGTGCTCATCATAGCGGGGGGGCCCCAGATACGCAGTATTTT,CSAHHSGGAPDTQYF
TRBV4-1,TRBJ2-7,few,-,TGCGCCAGCAGCCAAGACGGAGTCAGCTCGGGTGAGCAGTACTTC,CASSQDGVSSGEQYF
TRBV18,TRBJ1-1,few,-,TGTGCCAGCTCACCAGTGGAGACAGTAAACACTGAAGCTTTCTTT,CASSPVETVNTEAFF
TRBV24-1,TRBJ2-5,many,TRBD1,TGTGCCACCAGTGACACTGGACAGGGCAGGGGGGAGACCCAGTACTTC,CATSDTGQGRGETQYF
TRBV7-2,TRBJ1-2,few,TRBD1,TGTGCCAGCAGCCACGGACAGGGTGCCTATGGCTACACCTTC,CASSHGQGAYGYTF